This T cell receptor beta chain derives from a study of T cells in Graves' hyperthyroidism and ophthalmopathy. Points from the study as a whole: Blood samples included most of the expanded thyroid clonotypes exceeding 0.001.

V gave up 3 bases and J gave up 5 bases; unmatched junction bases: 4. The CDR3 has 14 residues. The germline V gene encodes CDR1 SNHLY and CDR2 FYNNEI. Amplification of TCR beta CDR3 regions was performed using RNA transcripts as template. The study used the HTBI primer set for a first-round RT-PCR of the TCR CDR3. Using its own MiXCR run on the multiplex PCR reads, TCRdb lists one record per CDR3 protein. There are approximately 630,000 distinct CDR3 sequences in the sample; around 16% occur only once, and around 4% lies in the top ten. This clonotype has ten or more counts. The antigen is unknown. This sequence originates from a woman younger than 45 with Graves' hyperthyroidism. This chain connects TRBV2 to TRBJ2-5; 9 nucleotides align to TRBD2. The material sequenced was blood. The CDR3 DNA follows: TGTGCCAGCAGTGATAGCGGGAGAGGGGAGACCCAGTACTTC. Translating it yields CASSDSGRGETQYF.